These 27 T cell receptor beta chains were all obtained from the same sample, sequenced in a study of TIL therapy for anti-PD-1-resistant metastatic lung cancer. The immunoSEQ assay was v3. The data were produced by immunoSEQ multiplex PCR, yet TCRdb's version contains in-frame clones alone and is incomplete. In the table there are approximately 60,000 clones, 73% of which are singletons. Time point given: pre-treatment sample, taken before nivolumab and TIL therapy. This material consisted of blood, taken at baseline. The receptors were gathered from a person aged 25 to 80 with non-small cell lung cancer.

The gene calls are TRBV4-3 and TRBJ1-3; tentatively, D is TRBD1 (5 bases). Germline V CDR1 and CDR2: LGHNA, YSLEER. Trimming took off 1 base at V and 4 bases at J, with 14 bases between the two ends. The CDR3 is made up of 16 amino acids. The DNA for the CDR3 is TGCGCCAGCAGCCAAGCCGCTCGGGGGGTCGGAAACACCATATATTTT. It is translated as CASSQAARGVGNTIYF.

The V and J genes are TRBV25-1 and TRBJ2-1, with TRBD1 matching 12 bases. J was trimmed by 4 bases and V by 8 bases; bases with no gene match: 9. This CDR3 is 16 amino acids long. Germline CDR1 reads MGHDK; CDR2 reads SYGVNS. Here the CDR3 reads CASGPGQGAGYNEQFF. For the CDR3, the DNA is TGTGCCAGCGGACCGGGACAGGGGGCGGGGTACAATGAGCAGTTCTTC.

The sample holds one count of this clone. CDR3 in amino acids: CASSPVGRGGTGELFF. The CDR3, as DNA: TGTGCCAGCAGCCCAGTTGGACGGGGAGGTACCGGGGAGCTGTTTTTT. The J gene is TRBJ2-2, the V gene TRBV7-9; the D gene is possibly TRBD2 (6 bases). The CDR3 extends over 16 amino acids. Germline-derived CDR1 and CDR2 are SEHNR and FQNEAQ (reference sequence). With 5 bases removed from V and 5 bases from J, the gap between germline ends came to 18 bases.

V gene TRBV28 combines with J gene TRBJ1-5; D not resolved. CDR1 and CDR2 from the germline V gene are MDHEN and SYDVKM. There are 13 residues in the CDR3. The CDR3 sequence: CAGRRRGSQPQHF. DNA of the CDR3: TGTGCTGGGAGAAGGCGCGGGAGTCAGCCCCAGCATTTT.

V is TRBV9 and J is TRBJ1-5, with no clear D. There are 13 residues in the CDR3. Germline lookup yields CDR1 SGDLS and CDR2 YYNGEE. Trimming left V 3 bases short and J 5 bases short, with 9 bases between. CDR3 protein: CASSAEMDQPQHF. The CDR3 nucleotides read TGTGCCAGCAGCGCCGAGATGGATCAGCCCCAGCATTTT. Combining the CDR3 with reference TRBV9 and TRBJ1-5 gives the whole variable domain DSGVTQTPKHLITATGQRVTLRCSPRSGDLSVYWYQQSLDQGLQFLIQYYNGEERAKGNILERFSAQQFPDLHSELNLSSLELGDSALYFCASSAEMDQPQHFGDGTRLSIL.

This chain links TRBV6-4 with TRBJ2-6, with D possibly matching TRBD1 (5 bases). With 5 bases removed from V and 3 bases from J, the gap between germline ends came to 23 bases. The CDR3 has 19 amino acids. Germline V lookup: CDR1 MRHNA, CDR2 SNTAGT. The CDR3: CASSQDPVRTPLGANVLTF. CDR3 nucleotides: TGTGCCAGCAGTCAGGACCCGGTGAGGACACCCCTTGGGGCCAACGTCCTGACTTTC.

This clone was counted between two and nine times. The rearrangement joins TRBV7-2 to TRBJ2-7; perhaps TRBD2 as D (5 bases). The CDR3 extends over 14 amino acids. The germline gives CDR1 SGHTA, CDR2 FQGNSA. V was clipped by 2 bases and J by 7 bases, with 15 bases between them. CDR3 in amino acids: CASSLYSGFGEQYF. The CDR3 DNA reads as TGTGCCAGCAGCTTATATTCGGGGTTCGGGGAGCAGTACTTC.

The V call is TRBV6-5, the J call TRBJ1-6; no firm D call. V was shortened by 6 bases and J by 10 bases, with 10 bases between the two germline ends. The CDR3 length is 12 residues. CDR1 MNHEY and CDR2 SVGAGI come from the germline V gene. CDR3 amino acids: CASRKEESPLHF. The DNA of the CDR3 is TGTGCCAGCAGAAAGGAGGAGTCACCCCTCCACTTT.

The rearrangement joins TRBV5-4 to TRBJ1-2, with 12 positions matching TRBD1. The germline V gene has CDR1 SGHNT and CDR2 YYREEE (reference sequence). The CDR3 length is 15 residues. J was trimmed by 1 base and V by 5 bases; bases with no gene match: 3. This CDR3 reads CASRGQGALNYGYTF. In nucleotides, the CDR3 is TGTGCCAGCAGGGGACAGGGGGCCCTTAACTATGGCTACACCTTC.

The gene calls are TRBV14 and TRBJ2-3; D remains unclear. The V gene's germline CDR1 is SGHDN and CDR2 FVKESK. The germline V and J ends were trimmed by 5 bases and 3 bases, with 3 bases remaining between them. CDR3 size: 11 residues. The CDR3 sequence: CASSYTDTQYF. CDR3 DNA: TGTGCCAGCAGCTATACAGATACGCAGTATTTT.

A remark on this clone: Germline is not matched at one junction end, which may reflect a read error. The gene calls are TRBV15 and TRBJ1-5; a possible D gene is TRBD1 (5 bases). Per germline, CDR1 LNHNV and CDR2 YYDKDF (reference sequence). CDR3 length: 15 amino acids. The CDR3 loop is CATSGEGGENQPQHF. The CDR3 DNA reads TGTGCCACCAGCGGAGAGGGAGGGGAAAATCAGCCCCAGCATTTT.

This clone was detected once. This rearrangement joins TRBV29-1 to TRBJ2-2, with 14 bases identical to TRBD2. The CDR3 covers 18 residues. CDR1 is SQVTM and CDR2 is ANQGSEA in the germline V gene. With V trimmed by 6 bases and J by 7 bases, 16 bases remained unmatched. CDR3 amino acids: CSVAGTSGSEVVVGELFF. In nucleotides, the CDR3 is TGCAGCGTGGCGGGGACTAGCGGGAGTGAGGTGGTAGTCGGGGAGCTGTTTTTT.

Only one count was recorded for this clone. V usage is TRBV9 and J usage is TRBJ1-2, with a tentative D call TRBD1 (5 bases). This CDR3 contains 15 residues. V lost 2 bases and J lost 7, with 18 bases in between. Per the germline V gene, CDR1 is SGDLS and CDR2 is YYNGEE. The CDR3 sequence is CASSVVPDSPVGYTF. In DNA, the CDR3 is TGTGCCAGCAGCGTGGTTCCCGACAGTCCGGTTGGCTACACCTTC.

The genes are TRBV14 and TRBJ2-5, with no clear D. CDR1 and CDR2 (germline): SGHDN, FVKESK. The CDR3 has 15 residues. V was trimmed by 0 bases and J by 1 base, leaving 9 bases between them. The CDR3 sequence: CASSQEHAGQETQYF. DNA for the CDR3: TGTGCCAGCAGCCAAGAGCACGCCGGCCAAGAGACCCAGTACTTC.

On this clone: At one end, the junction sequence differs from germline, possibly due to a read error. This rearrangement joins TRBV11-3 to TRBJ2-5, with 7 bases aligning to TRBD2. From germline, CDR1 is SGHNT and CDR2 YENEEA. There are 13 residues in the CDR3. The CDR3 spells CASLLAPQDTQYF. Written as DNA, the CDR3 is TGTGCCAGCTTACTAGCGCCACAAGATACCCAGTACTTC.

DNA for the CDR3: TGTGCCAGTACCTCAGGTGGGGTCTCTGGGGCCAACGTCCTGACTTTC. Its protein is CASTSGGVSGANVLTF. The chain joins TRBV19 to TRBJ2-6; D call uncertain. Germline V gene lookup returns CDR1 LNHDA and CDR2 SQIVND (reference sequence). V gave up 7 bases and J gave up 0 bases, with 13 bases separating them. The CDR3 consists of 16 residues.

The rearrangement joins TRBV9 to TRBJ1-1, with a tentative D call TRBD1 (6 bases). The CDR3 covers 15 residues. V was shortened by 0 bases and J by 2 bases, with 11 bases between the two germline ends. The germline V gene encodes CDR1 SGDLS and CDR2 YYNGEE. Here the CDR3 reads CASSVGGGPNTEAFF. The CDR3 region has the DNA TGTGCCAGCAGCGTAGGTGGGGGGCCAAACACTGAAGCTTTCTTT. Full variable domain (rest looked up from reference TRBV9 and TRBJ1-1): DSGVTQTPKHLITATGQRVTLRCSPRSGDLSVYWYQQSLDQGLQFLIQYYNGEERAKGNILERFSAQQFPDLHSELNLSSLELGDSALYFCASSVGGGPNTEAFFGQGTRLTVV.

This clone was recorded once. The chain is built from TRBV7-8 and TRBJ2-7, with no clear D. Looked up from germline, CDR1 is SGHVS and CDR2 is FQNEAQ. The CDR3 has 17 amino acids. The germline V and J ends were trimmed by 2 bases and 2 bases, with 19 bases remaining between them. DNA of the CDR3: TGTGCCAGCAGCTTAAAACGGAGCTTAACCGGAACCTACGAGCAGTACTTC. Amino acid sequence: CASSLKRSLTGTYEQYF.

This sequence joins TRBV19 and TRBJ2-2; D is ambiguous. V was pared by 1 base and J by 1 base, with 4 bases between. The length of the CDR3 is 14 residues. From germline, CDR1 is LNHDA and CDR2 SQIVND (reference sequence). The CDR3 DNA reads TGTGCCAGTAGTATAGCGGGGAACACCGGGGAGCTGTTTTTT. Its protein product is CASSIAGNTGELFF.

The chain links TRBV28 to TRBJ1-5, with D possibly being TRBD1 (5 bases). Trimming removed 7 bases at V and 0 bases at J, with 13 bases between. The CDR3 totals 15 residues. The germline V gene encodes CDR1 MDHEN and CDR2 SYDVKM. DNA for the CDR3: TGTGCCAGCACCAACCTGGGGGATAGCAATCAGCCCCAGCATTTT. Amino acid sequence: CASTNLGDSNQPQHF.

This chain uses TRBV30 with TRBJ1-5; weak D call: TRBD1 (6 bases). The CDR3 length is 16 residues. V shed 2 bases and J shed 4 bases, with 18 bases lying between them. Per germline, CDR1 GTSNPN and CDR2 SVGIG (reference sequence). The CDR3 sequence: CAWSQGMGTLNQPQHF. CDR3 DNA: TGTGCCTGGAGTCAGGGGATGGGGACCTTGAATCAGCCCCAGCATTTT.

The CDR3 protein is CASSPVERRNQPQHF. In DNA form, the CDR3 reads TGTGCCAGCAGTCCAGTAGAGAGGCGCAATCAGCCCCAGCATTTT. J is TRBJ1-5 and V is TRBV6-5, with D uncertain. Trimming pared 5 bases from V and 2 bases from J, leaving 13 bases between. Germline V gene sequence: CDR1 MNHEY, CDR2 SVGAGI. This CDR3 has 15 amino acids.

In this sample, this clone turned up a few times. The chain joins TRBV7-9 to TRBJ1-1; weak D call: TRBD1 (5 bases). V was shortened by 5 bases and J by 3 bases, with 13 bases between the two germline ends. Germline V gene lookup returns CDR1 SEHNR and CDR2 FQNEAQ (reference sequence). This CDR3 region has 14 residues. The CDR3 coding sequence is TGTGCCAGCAGCCCATCTCAGGGCCACACTGAAGCTTTCTTT. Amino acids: CASSPSQGHTEAFF.

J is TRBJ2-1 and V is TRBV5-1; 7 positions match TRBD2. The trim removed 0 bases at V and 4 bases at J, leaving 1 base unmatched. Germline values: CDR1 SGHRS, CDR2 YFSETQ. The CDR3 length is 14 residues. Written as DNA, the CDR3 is TGCGCCAGCAGCTTGGGGGACTATTACAATGAGCAGTTCTTC. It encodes CASSLGDYYNEQFF.

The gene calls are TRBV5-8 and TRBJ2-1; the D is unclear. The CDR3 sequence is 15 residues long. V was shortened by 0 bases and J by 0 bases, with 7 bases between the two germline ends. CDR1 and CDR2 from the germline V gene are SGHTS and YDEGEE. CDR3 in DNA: TGTGCCAGCAGCTTGGTTGGCGACTCCTACAATGAGCAGTTCTTC. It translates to CASSLVGDSYNEQFF.

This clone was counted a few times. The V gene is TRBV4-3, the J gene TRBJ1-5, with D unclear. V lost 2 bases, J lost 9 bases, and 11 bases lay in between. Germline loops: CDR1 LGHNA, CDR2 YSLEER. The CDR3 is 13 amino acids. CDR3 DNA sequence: TGCGCCAGCAGCCAACTAGCCGGCGGGCCCCAGCATTTT. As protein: CASSQLAGGPQHF.

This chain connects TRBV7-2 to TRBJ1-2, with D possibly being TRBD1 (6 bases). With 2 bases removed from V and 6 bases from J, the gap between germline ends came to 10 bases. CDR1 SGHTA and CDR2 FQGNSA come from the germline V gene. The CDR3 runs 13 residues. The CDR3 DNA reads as TGTGCCAGCAGCTTACAGGGGAAGGATGGCTACACCTTC. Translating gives CASSLQGKDGYTF.